Included here is one TCR beta chain sequence, with context. The protocol was immunoSEQ multiplex PCR, while the TCRdb copy is restricted to in-frame clones and leaves out a portion. The profile shows 360,000 or so clones, about 90% of them singletons. The study drew participants aged roughly 18 to 95 years from about two dozen US areas. Before being deemed recovered, Cohort 3 donors had two negative PCRs, clearance, or symptom resolution. This entry is derived from a study of blood T cell repertoires in COVID-19. Turning to the study itself: In each case, the material was cDNA or gDNA derived from T cells, B-cell-depleted T cells, or PBMCs.

Trimming pared 6 bases from V and 1 base from J, leaving 15 bases between. Germline V CDR1 and CDR2: MNHEY, SMNVEV (reference sequence). This CDR3 region has 15 residues. The chain employs TRBV27 and TRBJ1-2; tentatively, D is TRBD1 (5 bases). The sample comprised PBMCs or T cells enriched from blood (not recorded which). This TCR came from a woman in her 30s who had recovered from COVID-19. CDR3 bases: TGTGCCAGCAGCCCCCTGGGGCCGAATAACTATGGCTACACCTTC. It translates to CASSPLGPNNYGYTF.